Listed below are T cell receptor beta chains from one sample, sequenced in a study of cytomegalovirus exposure and HLA in healthy donors. Repertoires were generated with immunoSEQ multiplex PCR, while TCRdb's copy carries only in-frame clones and drops some. This repertoire shows 150,000 to 200,000 clones, roughly 76% found once; its top ten account for roughly 5.2%. Sequencing used PBMCs. The origin of the receptors is a woman younger than 30 in good health and CMV-seropositive. The CDR3 runs from the conserved cysteine through the conserved F or W. The D gene is left open where the match is weak. Clone size is given for some rows only: seen once, a few or many times, or a class if the clone is expanded.

v_call,j_call,clone_size,d_call,cdr3_nt,cdr3_aa
TRBV21-1,TRBJ2-7,.,.,TGTGCCAGCAGCTCCCGAGACAGGGTGGGCGAGCAGTACTTC,CASSSRDRVGEQYF
TRBV5-1,TRBJ2-5,.,.,TGCGCCAGCAGCATTCGAGAGACCCAGTACTTC,CASSIRETQYF
TRBV4-3,TRBJ1-4,.,TRBD1,TGCGCCAGCAGCCAAGGGACAGGGTTTGAAAAACTGTTTTTT,CASSQGTGFEKLFF
TRBV6-5,TRBJ2-1,.,.,TGTGCCAGCAGTTACGGCTACCTAGAGTACAATGAGCAGTTCTTC,CASSYGYLEYNEQFF
TRBV7-2,TRBJ2-4,.,.,TGTGCCAGCAGCGACCCATGGGGGCCCAAAAACATTCAGTACTTC,CASSDPWGPKNIQYF
TRBV5-1,TRBJ2-5,.,TRBD1,TGCGCCAGCAGCTTGGACGACAGGGGGCGAGAGACCCAGTACTTC,CASSLDDRGRETQYF
TRBV9,TRBJ2-5,.,TRBD2,TGTGCCAGCAGCGGGACTAGCTGGGAGACCCAGTACTTC,CASSGTSWETQYF
TRBV7-9,TRBJ2-5,few,.,TGTGCCAGCAGCTTAGCCCTGATCGCGGGGGAGACCCAGTACTTC,CASSLALIAGETQYF
TRBV19,TRBJ1-1,.,TRBD1,TGTGCCAGCCACCCCAGGGGACAGGGGTGGACTGAAGCTTTCTTT,CASHPRGQGWTEAFF
TRBV9,TRBJ1-5,.,TRBD1,TGTGCCAGCAGCGCGGGACAGGCGCACAATCAGCCCCAGCATTTT,CASSAGQAHNQPQHF
TRBV10-3,TRBJ2-7,.,.,TGTGCCATCAGCAAACAGAGTTACGATTACGAGCAGTACTTC,CAISKQSYDYEQYF
TRBV5-4,TRBJ1-1,.,.,TGTGCCAGCAGCTTGACGGGGGGGATGAACACTGAAGCTTTCTTT,CASSLTGGMNTEAFF
TRBV7-2,TRBJ2-1,.,TRBD2,TGTGCCAGCAGCTCTGGACTAGCGGGTTACAATGAGCAGTTCTTC,CASSSGLAGYNEQFF
TRBV10-3,TRBJ1-5,.,TRBD1,TGTGCCATCAGTGAGTCGGGACAGGGAGGACAGCCCCAGCATTTT,CAISESGQGGQPQHF
TRBV18,TRBJ2-5,.,TRBD2,TGTGCCAGCTCACCACCGAAAGGACTAGCGGGGGTAGAGACCCAGTACTTC,CASSPPKGLAGVETQYF
TRBV27,TRBJ2-3,few,TRBD1,TGTGCCAGCAGTGTGGGACAGAACACAGATACGCAGTATTTT,CASSVGQNTDTQYF
TRBV2,TRBJ1-1,.,.,TGTGCCAGCAGTGAAGCGCCGCAGGGAGGCATGAACACTGAAGCTTTCTTT,CASSEAPQGGMNTEAFF
TRBV5-6,TRBJ2-7,.,.,TGTGCCAGCACCTCCCTTGGGAGCTCCTACGAGCAGTACTTC,CASTSLGSSYEQYF
TRBV6-5,TRBJ1-3,.,.,TGTGCCAGCAGTTACTCGCAGGGATCCGGAAACACCATATATTTT,CASSYSQGSGNTIYF
TRBV2,TRBJ1-4,.,TRBD1,TGTGCCAGCATTGGGACAGCACTAAAAATAAGAAGGGAAAAACTGTTTTTT,CASIGTALKIRREKLFF
TRBV7-6,TRBJ1-6,.,TRBD1,TGTGCCAGCAGCTTAGAGGGCAGGGGGCAATCACCCCTCCACTTT,CASSLEGRGQSPLHF
TRBV7-9,TRBJ2-3,.,TRBD2,TGTGCCAGCAGCTCCTCGACTAGCGGGGTCCGCACAGATACGCAGTATTTT,CASSSSTSGVRTDTQYF
TRBV11-2,TRBJ2-7,.,.,TGTGCCAGCAGTAGGCAGGGGACTACCTACGAGCAGTACTTC,CASSRQGTTYEQYF
TRBV30,TRBJ2-3,.,.,TGTGCCTGGAGTAGTGGCAGAGATACGCAGTATTTT,CAWSSGRDTQYF
TRBV4-3,TRBJ2-2,.,.,TGCGCCAGCAGCCAAGTTCTACAGGAGACCGGGGAGCTGTTTTTT,CASSQVLQETGELFF
TRBV10-1,TRBJ1-3,few,.,TGCGCCAGCAGGGGGGCCATAAACTCTGGAAACACCATATATTTT,CASRGAINSGNTIYF
TRBV10-2,TRBJ2-1,.,TRBD2,TGCGCCAGCAAAGATAGCGGGGGCCCTTGGGGGGAGCAGTTCTTC,CASKDSGGPWGEQFF
TRBV7-8,TRBJ2-3,.,.,TGTGCCAGCAGCTCGATACTCGGTGTGGCGCAGTATTTT,CASSSILGVAQYF
TRBV5-1,TRBJ1-1,few,TRBD1,TGCGCCAGCAGCGAAACAGGGGGCGCGGGCACTGAAGCTTTCTTT,CASSETGGAGTEAFF
TRBV7-8,TRBJ2-1,.,.,TGTGCCAGCAGCCCGCCCACAGGGTACTGGCAGTTCTTC,CASSPPTGYWQFF
TRBV27,TRBJ1-2,.,TRBD1,TGTGCCAGCAGTCTAAACCGAGGGGGCTTGGGCTACACCTTC,CASSLNRGGLGYTF
TRBV11-2,TRBJ2-1,.,TRBD1,TGTGCCAGCAGAAAGGGGGGACAGGGGGCCCCCCACTCCTACAATGAGCAGTTCTTC,CASRKGGQGAPHSYNEQFF
TRBV6-1,TRBJ2-3,.,.,TGTGCCAGCAGTGAAGCCGGATGGGCGTCCACAGATACGCAGTATTTT,CASSEAGWASTDTQYF
TRBV5-1,TRBJ2-5,.,TRBD2,TGCGCCAGCAGTTTCGGACTAGCGGGGCAAGAGACCCAGTACTTC,CASSFGLAGQETQYF
TRBV5-6,TRBJ2-5,.,TRBD1,TGTGCCAGCAGCTCTAGGTGGGACAGAGAGACCCAGTACTTC,CASSSRWDRETQYF
TRBV2,TRBJ1-2,.,TRBD1,TGTGCCAGCAGTGTGGGGACAGGGGGCGATGGCTACACCTTC,CASSVGTGGDGYTF
TRBV27,TRBJ2-3,.,TRBD1,TGTGCCAGCAGTCCCTGGACAGGGACCAAAGATACGCAGTATTTT,CASSPWTGTKDTQYF
TRBV7-9,TRBJ2-6,.,.,TGTGCCAGCAGCTCATCTCTCGGGTACCCTGGGGCCAACGTCCTGACTTTC,CASSSSLGYPGANVLTF
TRBV4-3,TRBJ1-2,.,.,TGCGCCAGCAGCCCCGAAGGGGCAGGGCAAAACGGCTACACCTTC,CASSPEGAGQNGYTF
TRBV6-1,TRBJ1-3,.,.,TGTGCCAGCTCCGGGGGTCGCGGAAACACCATATATTTT,CASSGGRGNTIYF
TRBV19,TRBJ1-2,.,TRBD1,TGTGCCAGTAGTATTATAAGGGGGCAAGGCTATGGCTACACCTTC,CASSIIRGQGYGYTF
TRBV6-1,TRBJ2-1,.,TRBD2,TGTGCCAGCAGTGAAAATCTAGCGGGGCCGGGGAATGAGCAGTTCTTC,CASSENLAGPGNEQFF
TRBV9,TRBJ2-1,.,.,TGTGCCAGCAGCGTAGCTTGGGGCGGTGAGCAGTTCTTC,CASSVAWGGEQFF
TRBV29-1,TRBJ2-5,.,TRBD2,TGCAGCGTTGGAGCGGGGGGGGAGACCCAGTACTTC,CSVGAGGETQYF
TRBV7-3,TRBJ1-2,.,TRBD1,TGTGCCAGCAGCTTGGACAGGGGCTATGGCTACACCTTC,CASSLDRGYGYTF
TRBV12-5,TRBJ2-3,.,.,TGTGCTAGTGCGCGGGCCGAAAGAGATACGCAGTATTTT,CASARAERDTQYF
TRBV27,TRBJ2-4,.,.,TGTGCCAGCAGTCCTGGGACACCAGCCCTAGCCAAAAACATTCAGTACTTC,CASSPGTPALAKNIQYF